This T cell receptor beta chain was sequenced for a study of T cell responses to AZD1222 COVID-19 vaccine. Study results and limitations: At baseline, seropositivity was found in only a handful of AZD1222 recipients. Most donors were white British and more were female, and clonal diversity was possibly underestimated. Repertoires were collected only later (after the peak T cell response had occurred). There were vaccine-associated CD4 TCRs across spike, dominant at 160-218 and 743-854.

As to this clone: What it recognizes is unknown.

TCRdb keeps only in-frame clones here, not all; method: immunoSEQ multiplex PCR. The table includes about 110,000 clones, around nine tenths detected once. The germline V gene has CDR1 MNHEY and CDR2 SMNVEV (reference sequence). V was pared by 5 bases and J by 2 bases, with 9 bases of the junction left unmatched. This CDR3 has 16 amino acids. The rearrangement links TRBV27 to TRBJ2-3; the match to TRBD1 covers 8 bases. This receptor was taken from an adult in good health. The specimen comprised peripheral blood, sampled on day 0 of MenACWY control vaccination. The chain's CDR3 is CASSPNRGSVTDTQYF. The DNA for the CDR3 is TGTGCCAGCAGTCCAAACAGGGGGTCTGTCACAGATACGCAGTATTTT.